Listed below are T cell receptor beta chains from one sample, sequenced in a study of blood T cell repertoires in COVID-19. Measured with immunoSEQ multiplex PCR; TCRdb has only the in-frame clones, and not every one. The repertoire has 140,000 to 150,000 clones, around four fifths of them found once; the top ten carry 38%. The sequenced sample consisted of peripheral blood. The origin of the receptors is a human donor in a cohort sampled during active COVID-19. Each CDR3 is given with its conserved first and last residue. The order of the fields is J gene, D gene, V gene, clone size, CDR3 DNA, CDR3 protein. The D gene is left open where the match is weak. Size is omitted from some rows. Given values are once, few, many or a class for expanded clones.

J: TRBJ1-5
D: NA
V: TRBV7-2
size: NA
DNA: TGTGCCAGCAGCTTAGGGGCTTCCGGGGGGCAGGAGCCCCAGCATTTT
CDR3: CASSLGASGGQEPQHF

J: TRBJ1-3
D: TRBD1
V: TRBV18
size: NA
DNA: TGTGCCAGCTCACCCGGGACAGGGGGCACACAAATCCGACGAAACACCATATATTTT
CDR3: CASSPGTGGTQIRRNTIYF

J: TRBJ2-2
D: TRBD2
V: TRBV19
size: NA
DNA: TGTGCCAGCTGCCGGGCTAGCGGTTTCACCGGGGAGCTGTTTTTT
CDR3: CASCRASGFTGELFF

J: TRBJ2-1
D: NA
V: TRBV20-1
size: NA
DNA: TGCAGTGCTAGAGATCGCAATGAGCAGTTCTTC
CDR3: CSARDRNEQFF

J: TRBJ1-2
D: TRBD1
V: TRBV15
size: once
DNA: TGTGCCACCAGCGGACAGGGCCAGGGGTTGTATGGCTACACCTTC
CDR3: CATSGQGQGLYGYTF

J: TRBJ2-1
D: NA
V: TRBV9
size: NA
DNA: TGTGCCAGCAGCGTAACTAACGAGCAGTTCTTC
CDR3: CASSVTNEQFF

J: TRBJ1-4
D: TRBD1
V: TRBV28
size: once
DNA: TGTGCCAGCAGTCCGACAGGGGGATTGAATGAAAAACTGTTTTTT
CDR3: CASSPTGGLNEKLFF

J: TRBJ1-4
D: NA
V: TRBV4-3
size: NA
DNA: TGCGCCAGCAGCCAAGATCCGTCGCAGCGGGAAAAACTGTTTTTT
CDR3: CASSQDPSQREKLFF

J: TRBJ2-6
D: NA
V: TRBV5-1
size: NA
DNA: TGCGCCAGCAGCTTGGTTATCTCTGGGGCCAACGTCCTGACTTTC
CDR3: CASSLVISGANVLTF

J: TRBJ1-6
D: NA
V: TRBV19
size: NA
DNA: TGTGCCAGTAGTACCCCGGACACGATACCCCTCCACTTT
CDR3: CASSTPDTIPLHF

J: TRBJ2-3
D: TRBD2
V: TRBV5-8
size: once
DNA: TGTGCCAGCAGCAACGGACTAGCGGGTGTAACAGATACGCAGTATTTT
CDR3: CASSNGLAGVTDTQYF

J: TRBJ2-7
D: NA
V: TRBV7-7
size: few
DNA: TGTGCTAGCAGCTTAGCCCAGGGTAGGGCCTACGAGCAGTACTTC
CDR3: CASSLAQGRAYEQYF

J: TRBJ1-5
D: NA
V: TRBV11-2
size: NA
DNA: TGTGCCAGCAGCCGGGTGGGGCTGGGGCAGCCCCAGCATTTT
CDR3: CASSRVGLGQPQHF

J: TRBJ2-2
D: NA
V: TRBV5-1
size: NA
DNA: TGCGCCAGCAGCTTGGGAGCCTTCAACCCGGACACCGGGGAGCTGTTTTTT
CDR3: CASSLGAFNPDTGELFF

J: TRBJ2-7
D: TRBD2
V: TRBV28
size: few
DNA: TGTGCCAGCAGTTTGGTAGTTAGCGGGGCCAACCTCGAGCAGTACTTC
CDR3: CASSLVVSGANLEQYF

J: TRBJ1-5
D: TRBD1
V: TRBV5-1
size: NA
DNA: TGCGCCAGCAGCTCTGGACAGGGAAGCAATCAGCCCCAGCATTTT
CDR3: CASSSGQGSNQPQHF

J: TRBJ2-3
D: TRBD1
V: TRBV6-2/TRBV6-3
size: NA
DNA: TGTGCCAGCAGTTACATCGACGGGGATCGCGAGGGGGCCGGGATCCAGGATACGCAGTATTTT
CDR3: CASSYIDGDREGAGIQDTQYF

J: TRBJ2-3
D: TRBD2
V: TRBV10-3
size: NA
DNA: TGTGCCATCCGCGTGAGGGCGGGGGGAGGTGATACGCAGTATTTT
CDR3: CAIRVRAGGGDTQYF

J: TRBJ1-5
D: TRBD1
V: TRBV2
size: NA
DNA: TGTGCCAGCACCCCGGCCGGGACAGCCGATCAGCCCCAGCATTTT
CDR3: CASTPAGTADQPQHF

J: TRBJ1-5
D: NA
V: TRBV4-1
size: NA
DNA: TGCGCCAGCAGCCAAGTTGGCCGACACCCTAGCAATCAGCCCCAGCATTTT
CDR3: CASSQVGRHPSNQPQHF

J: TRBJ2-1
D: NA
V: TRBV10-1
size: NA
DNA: TGCGCCAGCAGCCTCCCAGGGGAATCCTACAATGAGCAGTTCTTC
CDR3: CASSLPGESYNEQFF

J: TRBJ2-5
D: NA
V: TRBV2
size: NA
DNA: TGTGCCAGCAGTGGGTACGGAGAGACCCAGTACTTC
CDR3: CASSGYGETQYF

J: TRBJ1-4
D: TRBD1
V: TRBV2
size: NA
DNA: TGTGCCAGCAGCGCCCACAGGGGTGGGGAAAAACTGTTTTTT
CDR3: CASSAHRGGEKLFF

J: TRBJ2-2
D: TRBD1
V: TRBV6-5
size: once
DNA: TGTGCCAGCAGGGTCAGGGGGACCAACACCGGGGAGCTGTTTTTT
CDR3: CASRVRGTNTGELFF

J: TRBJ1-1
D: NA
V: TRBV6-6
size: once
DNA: TGTGCCAGCAGTCCGGACAGCACTGAAGCTTTCTTT
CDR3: CASSPDSTEAFF

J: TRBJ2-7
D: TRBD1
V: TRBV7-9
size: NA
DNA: TGTGCCAGCAGCTTACGGCAGGGGGCAGACGAGCAGTACTTC
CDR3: CASSLRQGADEQYF

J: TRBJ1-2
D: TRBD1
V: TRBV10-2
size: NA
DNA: TGCGCCAGCAGTCTAGGGGGCCTCCAGGGGGGCTACACCTTC
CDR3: CASSLGGLQGGYTF

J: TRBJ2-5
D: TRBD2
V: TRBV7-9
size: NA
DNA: TGTGCCAGCAGCCGAATAGCGGGGAGGGGGACCCAGTACTTC
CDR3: CASSRIAGRGTQYF